This section outlines one T cell receptor (beta chain) sequence together with its context. This CDR3 region has 13 residues. Unmatched junction bases numbered 4, after V lost 6 bases and J lost 9 bases. This specimen comes from a study of blood T cell repertoires in COVID-19. The wider study: Samples taken during acute and convalescent COVID-19 were collected in the United States, Italy and Spain.

TCRdb's copy holds only in-frame clones and misses some; the assay was immunoSEQ multiplex PCR. The sample contains approximately 320,000 clones, 90% of which appear only once. This receptor was taken from a man aged 55 to 70 who had recovered from COVID-19. Sequences were obtained from PBMCs or T cells enriched from blood (not recorded which). The chain is built from TRBV12-3 or TRBV12-4 and TRBJ1-6, with 8 bases fitting TRBD1. As DNA, the CDR3 is TGTGCCAGCAGGGACAGGGTAGCTTCACCCCTCCACTTT. Translation: CASRDRVASPLHF.